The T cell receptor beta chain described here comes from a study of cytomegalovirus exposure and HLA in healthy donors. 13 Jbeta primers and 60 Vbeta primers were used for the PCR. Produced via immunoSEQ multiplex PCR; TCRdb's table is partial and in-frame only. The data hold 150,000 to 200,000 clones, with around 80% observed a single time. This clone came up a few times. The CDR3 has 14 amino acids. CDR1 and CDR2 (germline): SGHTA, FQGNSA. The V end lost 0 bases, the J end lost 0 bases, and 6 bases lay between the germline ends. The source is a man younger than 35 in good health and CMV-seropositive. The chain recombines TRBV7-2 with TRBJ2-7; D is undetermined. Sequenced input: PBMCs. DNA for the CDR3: TGTGCCAGCAGCTTAGCTGACTTCTCCTACGAGCAGTACTTC. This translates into CASSLADFSYEQYF. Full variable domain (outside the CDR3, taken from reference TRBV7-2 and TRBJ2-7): GAGVSQSPSNKVTEKGKDVELRCDPISGHTALYWYRQSLGQGLEFLIYFQGNSAPDKSGLPSDRFSAERTGGSVSTLTIQRTQQEDSAVYLCASSLADFSYEQYFGPGTRLTVT.